This TCR beta chain is drawn from a study of identical twins. V dropped 6 bases and J dropped 2 bases, with 13 bases sitting between them. The CDR3 length is 14 residues. Study-wide findings and caveats: Zero-insertion findings could be partly confounded by invariant cells (MAIT and iNKT cells). Without tracking the same donors, conclusions rested on cross-sectional statistical analysis. Modelling underestimated the level of out-of-frame TCR alpha sharing observed in monozygotic twins.

In TCRdb, the 5' RACE reads were re-called with MiXCR into one record per CDR3 protein. Altogether just under 650,000 distinct CDR3 sequences are present, around 7.4% being singletons, with the ten largest covering 1.6%. This clonotype was seen many times. What it binds is unknown. Every donor was a healthy Caucasian. The data also belong to a second study, concerning yellow fever vaccine responses in identical twins.

This TCR came from a woman aged 18-29 years in good health. The sequencing sample was made of PBMCs. This chain links TRBV12-3 or TRBV12-4 with TRBJ2-5; TRBD1 might be the D (6 bases). CDR3 residues: CASSNRATQETQYF. The CDR3, as DNA: TGTGCCAGCAGCAACAGGGCAACTCAAGAGACCCAGTACTTC.